At least ten counts were recorded for the clone carrying this T cell receptor beta chain. Its antigen is not known. Hyperthyroidism of Graves' type that showed no ophthalmopathy progression within 18 months was stable. Researchers amplified the TCR beta CDR3 regions from RNA transcripts. The TCR CDR3 was amplified in a first-round RT-PCR using the HTBI primer set. TCRdb analysed the multiplex PCR reads with MiXCR anew, one entry per CDR3 protein. The data hold some 460,000 distinct CDR3 sequences, with 15% to 19% observed a single time. This sample stems from a study of T cells in Graves' hyperthyroidism and ophthalmopathy. Overall study findings and caveats: A model using 13 V-J features told ophthalmopathy apart from stable hyperthyroidism.

The TCR comes from a woman under 30 with Graves' hyperthyroidism. Sequenced material: blood.

The CDR3 bases are TGTGCCAGCGCCGGGACGGTGAACACTGAAGCTTTCTTT. It translates to CASAGTVNTEAFF. The chain joins TRBV3-1 to TRBJ1-1, with D tentatively TRBD1 (5 bases). The germline V and J ends were trimmed by 8 bases and 0 bases, with 10 bases remaining between them. CDR1 and CDR2 from the germline V gene are LGHDT and YNNKEL (reference sequence). The CDR3 extends over 13 amino acids.